The 15 T cell receptor beta chains below were found in one sample sequenced in a study of blood T cell repertoires in COVID-19. The repertoire was sequenced with immunoSEQ multiplex PCR; TCRdb's copy has only in-frame clones and lacks some. The data show 20,000 to 25,000 clones, more than 80% seen once. The source material was peripheral blood. The receptor source for this set is a human donor in a cohort sampled during active COVID-19.

The chain combines TRBV11-2 with TRBJ2-7, with D tentatively TRBD1 (5 bases). The V gene lost 5 bases and the J gene lost 1 base, with 12 bases spanning the gap. CDR3 length equals 14 residues. Germline assignment: CDR1 SGHAT and CDR2 FQNNGV. The CDR3 region has the DNA TGTGCCAGCAGCGCGGACACTATTTCCTACGAGCAGTACTTC. This codes for CASSADTISYEQYF.

The chain is built from TRBV6-2 or TRBV6-3 and TRBJ1-2; maybe TRBD1 (5 bases). The CDR3 consists of 17 residues. Germline loops: CDR1 MNHEY, CDR2 SVGEGT. Deletions cut 2 bases from V and 3 bases from J, with 19 bases between. As DNA, the CDR3 is TGTGCCAGCAGTTACACCCGAGAGGGGACTATGGACTATGGCTACACCTTC. Encoded protein: CASSYTREGTMDYGYTF.

The chain has TRBV5-6 and TRBJ1-4; 9 bases align to TRBD1. Germline-derived CDR1 and CDR2 are SGHDT and YYEEEE. The CDR3 contains 14 residues. Trimming took 5 bases from V and 7 from J; bases not matched to a gene: 6. As DNA, the CDR3 is TGTGCCAGCAGATTACAGGGGGCGGCTGAAAAACTGTTTTTT. It encodes CASRLQGAAEKLFF.

This chain joins TRBV3-1 (or the pseudogene TRBV3-2) and TRBJ2-1; tentatively, D is TRBD2 (5 bases). The CDR3 has 17 residues. CDR1 is LGHDT, CDR2 YNNKEL, per germline (reference sequence). The ends were cut back, 4 bases at V and 0 bases at J, with 16 bases in the middle. For the CDR3, the DNA is TGTGCCAGCAGCCCGCTAACTAGGATCAGCTCCTACAATGAGCAGTTCTTC. Translated, it gives CASSPLTRISSYNEQFF.

The chain carries TRBV9 and TRBJ1-3; 7 positions agree with TRBD1. CDR1 is SGDLS, CDR2 YYNGEE, per germline. J gave up 3 bases and V 1 base, and 4 bases lay outside the gene matches. This CDR3 spans 15 amino acids. CDR3 nucleotides: TGTGCCAGCAGCGTAACCCAGGGGGTTGGAAACACCATATATTTT. Its protein product is CASSVTQGVGNTIYF.

The chain links TRBV9 to TRBJ1-5, with 9 bases matching TRBD1. The CDR3 sequence is 15 residues long. Germline V gene lookup returns CDR1 SGDLS and CDR2 YYNGEE. V gave up 4 bases and J gave up 2 bases; unmatched junction bases: 4. The CDR3 here is CASSTTGGGNQPQHF. The CDR3 coding sequence is TGTGCCAGCAGCACCACAGGGGGCGGCAATCAGCCCCAGCATTTT.

The genes are TRBV7-8 and TRBJ2-3, with D hard to call. The ends were cut back, 3 bases at V and 6 bases at J, with 10 bases in the middle. The CDR3 length is 13 residues. Germline V gene data show CDR1 as SGHVS and CDR2 as FQNEAQ. The CDR3 DNA sequence: TGTGCCAGCAGCTTTTCCCCTAGTGATACGCAGTATTTT. Translating it yields CASSFSPSDTQYF.

This clone was observed a few times. This chain uses TRBV11-3 with TRBJ2-1; TRBD2 aligns across 11 bases. CDR1 is SGHNT and CDR2 is YENEEA in the germline V gene. The trim removed 5 bases at V and 3 bases at J, leaving 6 bases unmatched. The CDR3 consists of 16 residues. CDR3 coding DNA: TGTGCCAGCAGCGCTTTAGCGGGAGGGCACTACAATGAGCAGTTCTTC. Translating it yields CASSALAGGHYNEQFF. Drawing the rest from reference TRBV11-3 and TRBJ2-1, the complete variable domain is EAGVVQSPRYKIIEKKQPVAFWCNPISGHNTLYWYLQNLGQGPELLIRYENEEAVDDSQLPKDRFSAERLKGVDSTLKIQPAELGDSAVYLCASSALAGGHYNEQFFGPGTRLTVL.

The chain joins TRBV28 to TRBJ2-7; 7 nucleotides match TRBD1. Germline CDR1 MDHEN, CDR2 SYDVKM. V lost 1 base, J lost 3 bases, and 6 bases stayed unmatched. The CDR3 loop spans 15 amino acids. CDR3 sequence (DNA): TGTGCCAGCAGTTTATTAAGGACAGGCTACTACGAGCAGTACTTC. Translation: CASSLLRTGYYEQYF.

V and J are TRBV9 and TRBJ2-7; 7 bases agree with TRBD2. V dropped 0 bases and J dropped 2; count of bases not matched to a gene: 5. There are 15 residues in the CDR3. Germline V gene lookup returns CDR1 SGDLS and CDR2 YYNGEE. The CDR3 bases are TGTGCCAGCAGCGTAGACCCTAGCGGCCCCTACGAGCAGTACTTC. This sequence encodes CASSVDPSGPYEQYF.

The V gene is TRBV19, the J gene TRBJ2-2; tentative D call: TRBD1 (5 bases). The V end was cut by 9 bases, the J end by 4 bases, with 15 bases between. This CDR3 comprises 14 residues. Per germline, CDR1 LNHDA and CDR2 SQIVND (reference sequence). For the CDR3, the DNA is TGTGCCAGCCACTTAGGGGAAGGCACCGGGGAGCTGTTTTTT. Translating gives CASHLGEGTGELFF.

The chain links TRBV20-1 to TRBJ1-1, with D tentatively TRBD1 (5 bases). Germline V CDR1 and CDR2: DFQATT, SNEGSKA (reference sequence). There are 11 residues in the CDR3. V lost 4 bases, J lost 10 bases, and 13 bases lay in between. Here the CDR3 reads CSATAGGGAFF. In nucleotides, the CDR3 is TGCAGTGCTACGGCGGGGGGGGGAGCTTTCTTT.

The chain recombines TRBV18 with TRBJ1-4; D is perhaps TRBD1 (6 bases). V gave up 3 bases and J gave up 1 base, with 9 bases separating them. Germline CDR1 is KGHSH and CDR2 is LQKENI. This CDR3 has 15 residues. CDR3 sequence (DNA): TGTGCCAGCTCACCGGACAGAAAAACTAATGAAAAACTGTTTTTT. This translates into CASSPDRKTNEKLFF. Supplemented by reference TRBV18 and TRBJ1-4, the full variable domain reads NAGVMQNPRHLVRRRGQEARLRCSPMKGHSHVYWYRQLPEEGLKFMVYLQKENIIDESGMPKERFSAEFPKEGPSILRIQQVVRGDSAAYFCASSPDRKTNEKLFFGSGTQLSVL.

This chain joins TRBV2 and TRBJ1-5, with D perhaps TRBD1 (6 bases). Germline-derived CDR1 and CDR2 are SNHLY and FYNNEI. This CDR3 has 15 residues. V lost 6 bases to trimming and J lost 3 bases, with 15 bases between them. The CDR3 reads CASSPQTGLNQPQHF. CDR3 bases: TGTGCCAGCAGCCCCCAGACAGGCCTCAATCAGCCCCAGCATTTT.

This sequence joins TRBV28 and TRBJ1-4; 10 bases match TRBD1. With V trimmed by 3 bases and J by 7 bases, 2 bases remained unmatched. The CDR3 has 14 residues. Per the germline V gene, CDR1 is MDHEN and CDR2 is SYDVKM. The CDR3 loop is CASSFDRGREKLFF. In DNA form, the CDR3 reads TGTGCCAGCAGTTTCGACAGGGGGCGTGAAAAACTGTTTTTT.